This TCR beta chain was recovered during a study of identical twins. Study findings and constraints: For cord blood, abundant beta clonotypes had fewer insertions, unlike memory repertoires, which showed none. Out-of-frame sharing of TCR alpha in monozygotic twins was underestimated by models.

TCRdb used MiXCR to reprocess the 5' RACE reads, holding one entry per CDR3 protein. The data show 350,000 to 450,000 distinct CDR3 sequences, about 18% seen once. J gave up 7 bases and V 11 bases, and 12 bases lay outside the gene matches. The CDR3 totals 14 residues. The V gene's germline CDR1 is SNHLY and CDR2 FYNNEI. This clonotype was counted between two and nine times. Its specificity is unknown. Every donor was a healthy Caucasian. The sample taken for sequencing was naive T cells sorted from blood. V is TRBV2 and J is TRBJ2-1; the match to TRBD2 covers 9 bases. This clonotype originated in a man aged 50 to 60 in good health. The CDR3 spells CAAMGLAGRNEQFF. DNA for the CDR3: TGTGCCGCCATGGGGCTAGCGGGACGAAATGAGCAGTTCTTC.